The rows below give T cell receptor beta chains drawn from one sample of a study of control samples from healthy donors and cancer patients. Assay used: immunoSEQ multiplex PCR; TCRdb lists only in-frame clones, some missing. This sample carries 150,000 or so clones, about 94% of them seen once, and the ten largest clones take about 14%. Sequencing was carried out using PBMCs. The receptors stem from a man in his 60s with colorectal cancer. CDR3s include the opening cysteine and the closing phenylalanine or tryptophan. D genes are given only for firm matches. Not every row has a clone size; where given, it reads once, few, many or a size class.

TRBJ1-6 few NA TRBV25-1 CASSDPNSPLHF TGTGCCAGCAGTGACCCCAATTCACCCCTCCACTTT
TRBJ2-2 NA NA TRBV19 CASTIGGYTGELFF TGTGCCAGTACTATCGGAGGGTACACCGGGGAGCTGTTTTTT
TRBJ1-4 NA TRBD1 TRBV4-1 CASSQDRQGVGEKLFF TGCGCCAGCAGCCAAGATCGACAGGGTGTCGGTGAAAAACTGTTTTTT
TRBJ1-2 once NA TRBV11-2 CASSRNYGYTF TGTGCCAGCAGCCGGAACTATGGCTACACCTTC
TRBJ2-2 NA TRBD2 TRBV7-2 CASSLRTSVTGELFF TGTGCCAGCAGCTTAAGGACTAGCGTCACCGGGGAGCTGTTTTTT
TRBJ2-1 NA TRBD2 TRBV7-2 CASSSRLAGGRHNEQFF TGTGCCAGCAGCTCCAGACTAGCGGGGGGGCGCCACAATGAGCAGTTCTTC
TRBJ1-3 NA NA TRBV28 CASSPGGSTGNTIYF TGTGCCAGCAGTCCGGGTGGCTCGACGGGAAACACCATATATTTT
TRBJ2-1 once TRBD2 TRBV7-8 CASSLRLAGGPYNEQFF TGTGCCAGCAGCTTAAGACTAGCGGGGGGTCCTTACAATGAGCAGTTCTTC
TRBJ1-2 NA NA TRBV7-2 CASSLNYGYTF TGTGCCAGCAGCTTGAACTATGGCTACACCTTC
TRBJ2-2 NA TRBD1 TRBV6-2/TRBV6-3 CASSPIDRADTGELFF TGTGCCAGCAGCCCAATTGACAGGGCCGACACCGGGGAGCTGTTTTTT
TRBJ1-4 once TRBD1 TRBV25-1 CASSGGTGGEKLFF TGTGCCAGCAGTGGGGGGACAGGGGGTGAAAAACTGTTTTTT
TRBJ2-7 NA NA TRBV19 CASSIASTSDVYEQYF TGTGCCAGTAGTATCGCTTCGACATCTGATGTCTACGAGCAGTACTTC
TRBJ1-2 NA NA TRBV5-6 CASRVTGFYGYTF TGTGCCAGCAGAGTGACAGGTTTTTATGGCTACACCTTC
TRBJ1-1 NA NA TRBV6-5 CASSPPGGGGTEAFF TGTGCCAGCAGCCCCCCGGGTGGGGGAGGCACTGAAGCTTTCTTT
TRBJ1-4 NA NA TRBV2 CASSAGRGLNEKLFF TGTGCCAGCAGCGCTGGACGGGGACTCAATGAAAAACTGTTTTTT
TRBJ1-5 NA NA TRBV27 CASSLSWGAGQPQHF TGTGCCAGCAGTTTAAGTTGGGGAGCTGGGCAGCCCCAGCATTTT
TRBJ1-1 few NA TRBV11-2 CASSLGRNTEAFF TGTGCCAGCAGCTTAGGCAGGAACACTGAAGCTTTCTTT
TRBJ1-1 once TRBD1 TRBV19 CASSIGGQGNTEAFF TGTGCCAGTAGTATAGGCGGACAGGGGAACACTGAAGCTTTCTTT
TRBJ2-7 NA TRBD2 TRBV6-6 CASSYSRTSGGLEQYF TGTGCCAGCAGTTACTCTCGGACTAGCGGGGGGTTGGAGCAGTACTTC
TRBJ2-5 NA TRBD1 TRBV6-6 CASSYRGRGETQYF TGTGCCAGCAGCTACAGGGGGCGCGGAGAGACCCAGTACTTC
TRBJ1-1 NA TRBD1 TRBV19 CASSAQGADEAFF TGTGCCAGTAGTGCTCAGGGGGCTGATGAAGCTTTCTTT
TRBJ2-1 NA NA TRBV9 CASSDLAGYNEQFF TGTGCCAGCAGTGACCTTGCTGGGTACAATGAGCAGTTCTTC
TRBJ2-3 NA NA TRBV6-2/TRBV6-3 CASSYSISRSTDTQYF TGTGCCAGCAGTTACTCGATATCCAGGAGCACAGATACGCAGTATTTT
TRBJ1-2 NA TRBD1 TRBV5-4 CASSPTGAGYGYTF TGTGCCAGCAGCCCGACAGGGGCAGGCTATGGCTACACCTTC
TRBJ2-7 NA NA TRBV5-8 CASSLRYEQYF TGTGCCAGCAGCCTCCGCTACGAGCAGTACTTC
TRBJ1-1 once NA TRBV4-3 CASSLGQTNTEAFF TGCGCCAGCAGCCTAGGACAGACGAACACTGAAGCTTTCTTT
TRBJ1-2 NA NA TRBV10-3 CATAGTDSSGYTF TGTGCCACCGCCGGGACGGATTCCTCTGGCTACACCTTC
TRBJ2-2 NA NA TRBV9 CASSVMSNTGELFF TGTGCCAGCAGCGTCATGAGCAACACCGGGGAGCTGTTTTTT
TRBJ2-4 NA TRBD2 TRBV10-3 CAISDGGAPINIQYF TGTGCCATCAGTGACGGGGGGGCGCCCATCAACATTCAGTACTTC
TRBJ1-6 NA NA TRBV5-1 CASSSDSLALHF TGCGCCAGCAGCTCTGACTCCCTCGCCCTCCACTTT
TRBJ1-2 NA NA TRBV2 CASTEWGVANYGYTF TGTGCCAGCACTGAATGGGGGGTTGCTAACTATGGCTACACCTTC
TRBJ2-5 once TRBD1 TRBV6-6 CASSYGAPTGAQYF TGTGCCAGCAGTTACGGCGCTCCCACAGGGGCCCAGTACTTC
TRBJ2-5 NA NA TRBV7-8 CASSPVKGETQYF TGTGCCAGCAGTCCAGTGAAGGGAGAGACCCAGTACTTC
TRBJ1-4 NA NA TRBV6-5 CASRDTATNEKLFF TGTGCCAGCAGGGATACTGCAACTAATGAAAAACTGTTTTTT
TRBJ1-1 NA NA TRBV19 CASSLGYRNTEAFF TGTGCCAGTAGTTTGGGGTACAGGAACACTGAAGCTTTCTTT
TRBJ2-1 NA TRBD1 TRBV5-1 CASSIQGGEQFF TGCGCCAGCAGCATACAGGGGGGTGAGCAGTTCTTC
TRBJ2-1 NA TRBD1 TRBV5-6 CASSLEGQPYNEQFF TGTGCCAGCAGCTTGGAGGGACAGCCCTACAATGAGCAGTTCTTC
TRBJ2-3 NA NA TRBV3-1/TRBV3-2 CASSQQAGASTDTQYF TGTGCCAGCAGCCAACAAGCGGGTGCTAGCACAGATACGCAGTATTTT
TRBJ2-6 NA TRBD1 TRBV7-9 CASRLGTGASGANVLTF TGTGCCAGCAGGTTAGGGACAGGGGCGTCTGGGGCCAACGTCCTGACTTTC
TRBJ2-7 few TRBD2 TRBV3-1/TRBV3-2 CASSQDRGGTYEQYF TGTGCCAGCAGCCAAGATCGCGGGGGGACCTACGAGCAGTACTTC
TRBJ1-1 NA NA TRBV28 CASRKTEAFF TGTGCCAGCAGGAAAACTGAAGCTTTCTTT
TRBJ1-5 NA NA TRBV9 CASSPGTENQPQHF TGTGCCAGCAGCCCGGGGACGGAGAATCAGCCCCAGCATTTT
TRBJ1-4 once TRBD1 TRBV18 CASSPTGPGPNEKLFF TGTGCCAGCTCACCGACAGGGCCGGGGCCTAATGAAAAACTGTTTTTT
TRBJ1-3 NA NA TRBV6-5 CASKRGYAGNTIYF TGTGCCAGCAAGCGGGGATACGCTGGAAACACCATATATTTT
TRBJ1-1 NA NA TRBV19 CASSMMGRTEAFF TGTGCCAGTAGTATGATGGGGAGAACTGAAGCTTTCTTT
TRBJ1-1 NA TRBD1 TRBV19 CASSIVGRGRGTEAFF TGTGCCAGTAGTATAGTAGGCAGGGGGCGCGGGACTGAAGCTTTCTTT
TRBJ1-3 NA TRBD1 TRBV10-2 CASSAGQGAYGNTIYF TGCGCCAGCAGTGCAGGACAGGGGGCTTACGGAAACACCATATATTTT
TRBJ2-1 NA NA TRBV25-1 CASSESPPTSEQFF TGTGCCAGCAGTGAATCTCCCCCGACTAGTGAGCAGTTCTTC
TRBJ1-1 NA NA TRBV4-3 CASSQDAGGDTEAFF TGCGCCAGCAGCCAAGATGCGGGGGGAGACACTGAAGCTTTCTTT
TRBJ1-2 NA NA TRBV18 CASSPGQTSNYGYTF TGTGCCAGCTCACCAGGGCAGACTTCTAACTATGGCTACACCTTC
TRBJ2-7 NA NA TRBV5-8 CASSLEGRNYEQYF TGTGCCAGCAGCTTGGAGGGCAGGAATTACGAGCAGTACTTC
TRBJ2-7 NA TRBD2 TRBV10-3 CAISERGGGSYEQYF TGTGCCATCAGTGAGCGGGGCGGGGGAAGCTACGAGCAGTACTTC
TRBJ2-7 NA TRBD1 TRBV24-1 CATSDPGQGSIYEQYF TGTGCCACCAGTGACCCCGGACAGGGATCGATTTACGAGCAGTACTTC
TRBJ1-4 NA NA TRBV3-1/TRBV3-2 CASSHEGGFEKLFF TGTGCCAGCAGCCATGAGGGAGGGTTTGAAAAACTGTTTTTT
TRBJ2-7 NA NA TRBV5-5 CASSKDGAYEQYF TGTGCCAGCAGCAAGGACGGAGCCTACGAGCAGTACTTC